The source of this T cell receptor beta chain is a study of graft-versus-host responses after intestinal transplantation. Across the study: Each patient got anti-thymocyte globulin induction, then tacrolimus and steroids for around three years. Study conclusions and caveats: Some GvH clones appeared in ileal mucosa or blood before recipient bone marrow. Early post-transplant falls in HvG clones accompanied the peak levels of circulating GvH clones.

Points on this clone: Its antigen is not identified.

Using immunoSEQ multiplex PCR, the repertoire was profiled, and TCRdb retains in-frame clones only, with some absent. The repertoire holds 70,000 to 95,000 clones, with approximately 95% as singletons. The receptor comes from a human donor who was the organ donor for an intestinal transplant. The sample consisted of unstimulated CD8+ T cells sorted from spleen or lymph node cells, taken before transplant.

CDR3 sequence (DNA): TGCAGCGTTGATCACGGAGGGAACACTGAAGCTTTCTTT. This gives the protein CSVDHGGNTEAFF. V gene TRBV29-1 combines with J gene TRBJ1-1; D is ambiguous. V was cut by 3 bases and J by 1 base, with 9 bases left in between. Per germline, CDR1 SQVTM and CDR2 ANQGSEA. The length of the CDR3 is 13 residues.